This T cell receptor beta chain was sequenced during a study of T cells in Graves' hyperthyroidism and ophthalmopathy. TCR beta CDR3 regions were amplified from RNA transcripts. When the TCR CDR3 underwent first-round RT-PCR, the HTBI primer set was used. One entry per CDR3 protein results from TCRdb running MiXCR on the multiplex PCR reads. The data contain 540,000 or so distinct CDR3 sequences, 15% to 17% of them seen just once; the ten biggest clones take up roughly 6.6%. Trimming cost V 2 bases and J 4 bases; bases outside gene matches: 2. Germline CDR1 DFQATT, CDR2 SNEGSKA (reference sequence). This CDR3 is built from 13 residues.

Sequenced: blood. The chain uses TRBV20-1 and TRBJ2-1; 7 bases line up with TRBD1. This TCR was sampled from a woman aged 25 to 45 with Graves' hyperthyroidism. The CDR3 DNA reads TGCAGTGCTAGACCGGGACAGTACAATGAGCAGTTCTTC. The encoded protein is CSARPGQYNEQFF.